The 5 T cell receptor beta chains in this list originate from one sample, sequenced in a study of cytomegalovirus exposure and HLA in healthy donors. The data were produced by immunoSEQ multiplex PCR, yet TCRdb's version contains in-frame clones alone and is incomplete. Of around 150,000 clones detected, less than 90% appear once; the ten largest clones hold under 7%. The sample taken for sequencing was PBMCs. These receptor sequences come from a woman in her thirties in good health and CMV-seronegative.

This sequence joins TRBV7-9 and TRBJ2-5; D is perhaps TRBD2 (5 bases). The V and J ends lost 1 base and 5 bases respectively, with 8 bases between them. Germline-derived CDR1 and CDR2 are SEHNR and FQNEAQ (reference sequence). The CDR3 extends over 13 amino acids. The CDR3 bases are TGTGCCAGCAGCTTAGGAGGGTTGGAGACCCAGTACTTC. Amino acid sequence: CASSLGGLETQYF.

The chain is built from TRBV5-4 and TRBJ2-1, with a possible D match to TRBD1 (5 bases). Per the germline V gene, CDR1 is SGHNT and CDR2 is YYREEE (reference sequence). The CDR3 contains 15 residues. V lost 0 bases to trimming and J lost 4 bases, with 11 bases between them. CDR3 amino acids: CASSLGQGSYNEQFF. CDR3 sequence (DNA): TGTGCCAGCAGCTTGGGGCAGGGCTCTTACAATGAGCAGTTCTTC.

The CDR3 spells CASERDKAYEQYF. As DNA, the CDR3 is TGTGCCAGTGAGCGGGACAAGGCCTACGAGCAGTACTTC. The V call is TRBV7-9, the J call TRBJ2-7, with a weak D call TRBD2 (7 bases). Germline values: CDR1 SEHNR, CDR2 FQNEAQ (reference sequence). There are 13 residues in the CDR3. Trimming took off 9 bases at V and 2 bases at J, with 14 bases between the two ends.

The chain recombines TRBV29-1 with TRBJ2-2; TRBD1 matches at 9 bases. J lost 0 bases, V lost 6 bases, and 2 bases had no gene match. Germline CDR1 SQVTM, CDR2 ANQGSEA. This CDR3 region has 14 residues. The CDR3 is CSVGDRANTGELFF. The CDR3 bases are TGCAGCGTGGGGGACAGGGCGAACACCGGGGAGCTGTTTTTT.

The chain joins TRBV5-1 to TRBJ2-7; TRBD1 agrees at 10 bases. Per the germline V gene, CDR1 is SGHRS and CDR2 is YFSETQ. V trimming: 0 bases; J trimming: 6 bases; junction bases outside the gene matches: 3. This CDR3 is 14 amino acids long. CDR3 residues: CASSLGTGGVEQYF. Here the CDR3 DNA reads TGCGCCAGCAGCTTGGGGACAGGGGGTGTCGAGCAGTACTTC.